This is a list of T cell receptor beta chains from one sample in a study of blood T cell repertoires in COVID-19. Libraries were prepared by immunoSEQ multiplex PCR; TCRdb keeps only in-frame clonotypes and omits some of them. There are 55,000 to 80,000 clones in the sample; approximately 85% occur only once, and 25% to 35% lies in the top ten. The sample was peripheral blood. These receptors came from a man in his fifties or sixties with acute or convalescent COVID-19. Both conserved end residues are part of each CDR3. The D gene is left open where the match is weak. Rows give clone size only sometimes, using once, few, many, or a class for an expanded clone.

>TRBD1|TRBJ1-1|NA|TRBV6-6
CASSLGGGTEAFF
TGTGCCAGCAGTCTAGGGGGCGGCACTGAAGCTTTCTTT
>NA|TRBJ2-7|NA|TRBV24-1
CATSNAESYEQYF
TGTGCCACCAGCAATGCCGAGAGTTACGAGCAGTACTTC
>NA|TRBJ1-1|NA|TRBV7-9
CASSLGAGGLNTEAFF
TGTGCCAGCAGCTTAGGAGCAGGAGGATTGAACACTGAAGCTTTCTTT
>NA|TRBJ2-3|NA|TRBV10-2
CASSLGTDTQYF
TGCGCCAGCTCTCTAGGAACAGATACGCAGTATTTT
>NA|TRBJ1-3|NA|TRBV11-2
CASSSTTGRNTIYF
TGTGCCAGCAGCTCGACCACAGGGAGAAACACCATATATTTT
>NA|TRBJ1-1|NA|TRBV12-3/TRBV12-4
CASILTFNTEAFF
TGTGCCAGCATCCTGACTTTTAACACTGAAGCTTTCTTT
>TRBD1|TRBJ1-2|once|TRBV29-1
CSVGGQEYGYTF
TGCAGCGTTGGAGGACAGGAGTATGGCTACACCTTC
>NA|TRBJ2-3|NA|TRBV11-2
CASSPLKGAMDTQYF
TGTGCCAGCAGCCCCCTTAAAGGGGCTATGGATACGCAGTATTTT
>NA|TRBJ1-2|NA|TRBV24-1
CATSGGQTLNYGYTF
TGTGCCACCAGTGGCGGGCAAACTCTCAACTATGGCTACACCTTC
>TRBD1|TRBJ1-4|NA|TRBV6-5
CASSNPGGDDEKLFF
TGTGCCAGCAGTAACCCAGGGGGCGATGATGAAAAACTGTTTTTT
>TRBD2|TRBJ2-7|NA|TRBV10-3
CAIGSGGVYEQYF
TGTGCCATCGGGAGCGGGGGGGTCTACGAGCAGTACTTC
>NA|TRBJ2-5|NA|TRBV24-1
CATGGQGETQYF
TGTGCCACCGGCGGGCAGGGGGAGACCCAGTACTTC
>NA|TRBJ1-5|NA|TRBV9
CASSQADDQPQHF
TGTGCCAGCAGCCAGGCCGACGATCAGCCCCAGCATTTT
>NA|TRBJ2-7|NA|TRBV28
CASSFSVRQVDDYEQYF
TGTGCCAGCAGTTTCAGCGTTAGACAGGTAGACGACTACGAGCAGTACTTC
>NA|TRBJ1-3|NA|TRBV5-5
CASSQYRDIGNTIYF
TGTGCCAGCAGCCAATATCGGGACATTGGAAACACCATATATTTT
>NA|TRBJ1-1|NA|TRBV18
CASSTTENTEAFF
TGTGCCAGCTCAACGACAGAAAACACTGAAGCTTTCTTT
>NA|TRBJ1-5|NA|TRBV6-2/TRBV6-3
CASSYLRDQPQHF
TGTGCCAGCAGTTATTTGAGGGATCAGCCCCAGCATTTT
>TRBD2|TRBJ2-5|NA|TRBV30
CAWSVLRLAGVYQETQYF
TGTGCCTGGAGTGTACTGCGACTAGCGGGGGTATACCAAGAGACCCAGTACTTC
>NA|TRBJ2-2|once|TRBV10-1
CASSDLAGPKTGELFF
TGCGCCAGCAGTGATCTCGCAGGGCCGAAGACCGGGGAGCTGTTTTTT
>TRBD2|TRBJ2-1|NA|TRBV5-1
CASSLVPAGGRSYNEQFF
TGCGCCAGCAGCTTGGTTCCAGCGGGGGGGCGGTCCTACAATGAGCAGTTCTTC
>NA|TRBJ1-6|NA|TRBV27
CASSLSGQGYLHF
TGTGCCAGCAGTTTATCTGGACAAGGGTACCTCCACTTT
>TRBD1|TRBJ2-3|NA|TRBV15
CATSPRTGGITDTQYF
TGTGCCACCAGCCCAAGGACAGGAGGTATCACAGATACGCAGTATTTT
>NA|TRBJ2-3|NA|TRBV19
CASSTSLGAGKGDTQYF
TGTGCCAGTAGTACCTCTTTAGGCGCGGGGAAGGGAGATACGCAGTATTTT
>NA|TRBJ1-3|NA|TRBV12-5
CASGSLVQGNTIYF
TGTGCTAGTGGTTCACTAGTTCAGGGAAACACCATATATTTT
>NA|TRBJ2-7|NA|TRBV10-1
CASSESGAANTKQYF
TGCGCCAGCAGTGAGTCGGGTGCGGCAAATACGAAGCAGTACTTC
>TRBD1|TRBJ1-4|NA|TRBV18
CASSPTKDRAKGEKLFF
TGTGCCAGCTCACCTACTAAGGACAGGGCTAAGGGTGAAAAACTGTTTTTT
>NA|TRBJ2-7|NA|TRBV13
CASSLKEQTPEQYF
TGTGCCAGCAGCTTAAAGGAGCAAACTCCCGAGCAGTACTTC
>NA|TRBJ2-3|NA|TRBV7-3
CASSLTDRNTDTQYF
TGTGCCAGCAGCTTAACCGACAGAAACACAGATACGCAGTATTTT
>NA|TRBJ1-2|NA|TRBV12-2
CASRSIPGTGRNGYTF
TGTGCAAGTCGCTCGATACCCGGGACAGGACGTAATGGCTACACCTTC
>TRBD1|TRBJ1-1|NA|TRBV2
CASSPPGQGAWTEAFF
TGTGCCAGCAGTCCCCCGGGACAGGGGGCCTGGACTGAAGCTTTCTTT
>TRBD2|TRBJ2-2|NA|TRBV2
CASSATSGGFTGELFF
TGTGCCAGCAGTGCAACTAGCGGGGGATTCACCGGGGAGCTGTTTTTT
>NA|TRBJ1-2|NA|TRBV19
CASSIVPQDYGYTF
TGTGCCAGTAGTATAGTTCCACAAGACTATGGCTACACCTTC
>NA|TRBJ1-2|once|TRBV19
CASSFQDTNYGYTF
TGTGCCAGTAGTTTCCAGGACACCAACTATGGCTACACCTTC
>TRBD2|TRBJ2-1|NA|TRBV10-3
CAISESMRGNSYNEQFF
TGTGCCATCAGTGAGTCGATGCGGGGGAACTCCTACAATGAGCAGTTCTTC
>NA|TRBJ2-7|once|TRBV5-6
CASSLDRSYEQYF
TGTGCCAGCAGCTTGGACAGGTCCTACGAGCAGTACTTC
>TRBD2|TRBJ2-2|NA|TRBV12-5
CASGRRGADGELFF
TGTGCTAGTGGAAGGCGGGGGGCGGACGGGGAGCTGTTTTTT
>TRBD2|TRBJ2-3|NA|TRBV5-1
CASSLEGGRGGDTQYF
TGCGCCAGCAGCTTGGAAGGCGGGCGGGGGGGAGATACGCAGTATTTT
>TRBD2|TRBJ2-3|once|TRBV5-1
CASSLVASGGTDTQYF
TGCGCCAGCAGCTTGGTGGCTAGCGGGGGAACAGATACGCAGTATTTT
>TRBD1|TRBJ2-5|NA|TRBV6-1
CASSDTGQGLETQYF
TGTGCCAGCAGTGACACGGGACAGGGGTTGGAGACCCAGTACTTC
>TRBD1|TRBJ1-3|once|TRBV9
CASSAQQGSSGNTIYF
TGTGCCAGCAGCGCGCAACAGGGGTCTTCTGGAAACACCATATATTTT
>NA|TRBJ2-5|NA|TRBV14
CASSRENRVGTQYF
TGTGCCAGCAGCCGCGAGAACAGGGTTGGGACCCAGTACTTC
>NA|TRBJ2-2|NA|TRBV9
CASSATANTGELFF
TGTGCCAGCAGTGCTACAGCGAACACCGGGGAGCTGTTTTTT
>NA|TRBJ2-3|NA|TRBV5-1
CASSLVGGPSTDTQYF
TGCGCCAGCAGCTTGGTAGGCGGGCCCAGCACAGATACGCAGTATTTT
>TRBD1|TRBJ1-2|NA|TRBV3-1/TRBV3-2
CASSQAGTGNYGYTF
TGTGCCAGCAGCCAAGCGGGGACAGGGAACTATGGCTACACCTTC
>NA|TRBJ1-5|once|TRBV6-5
CASRPRQNQPQHF
TGTGCCAGCAGACCCCGACAGAATCAGCCCCAGCATTTT